This entry describes one T cell receptor beta chain. The target of this receptor is not known. Base qualities are not provided; no much larger clone lies one nucleotide away. The CDR3 holds 14 amino acids from the cysteine to the phenylalanine. Kept here is only the CDR3 DNA, which spans 42 bases and is read in frame from base 1. V loses 7 bases of germline sequence and J loses 6 bases, and the interval between the two ends is 17 bases. Reading the germline V gene gives CDR1 WSHSY and CDR2 SAAADI. DNA from uncultured naive and memory CD4+ T cells underwent immunoSEQ TCR-beta sequencing at deep resolution. In the source study's methods: Preprocessing removed nonproductive sequences and CDR3s not starting with C, not ending with F or W, or shorter than 7 amino acids. Cultured and uncultured naive and memory CD4+ repertoires were searched for previously identified spike- and CEF-reactive CDR3s. After three terminal residues were trimmed from each end, CDR3 homology was quantified as pairwise Levenshtein distance using the stringdist R package. What TCRdb holds here is the immuneACCESS table cut down to in-frame rearrangements. Part of the clones is not present; checked against another copy, under half of the missing clones reflect an unresolved V gene, and the others are unexplained. V and J calls and clone size are copied from that table; D and trimming were computed from the DNA. The sample table records approximately 64,000 clones; around 93% of these occur just once. The leading ten clones occupy 0.13% to 0.15% of the sample.

CD4+ T cells from unexposed donors were collected before the COVID-19 pandemic (2011-2018). To separate naive from memory CD4+ T cells, cryopreserved PBMCs first underwent CD4 enrichment and then EasySep naive CD4+ T cell enrichment. Leukapheresis product for the unexposed donors was purchased commercially. Ficoll-Paque PLUS gradient centrifugation was used to isolate PBMCs from either whole blood or leukapheresis product. PBMCs were either cryopreserved at -140°C or used fresh in the expansion assay. The QIAamp Micro DNA Kit was used to extract genomic DNA from the CD4+ T cells. This sample was taken from a study of CD4 T cells in relation to SARS-CoV-2 and coronaviruses (dated by TCRdb to the early 2020s). The study in broad terms: Using patient-derived lymphoblastoid cell lines, the shared crossreactive spike epitopes were mapped to their HLA restriction. The study assessed, at the TCR clonotype level, memory CD4+ T cell crossreactivity between SARS-CoV-2 and common cold coronavirus spike proteins. The Adaptive Biotechnologies TCR-sequencing kit was used for samples from a few pre-COVID donors and for the naive versus memory experiments, whereas the other data were Illumina-based. A different TCR-beta assay, based on Illumina, was used to sequence expansion assays from other donors in the study.

Study-level results and caveats: Roughly 64% of donors had memory CD4+ clonotypes that crossrecognized SARS-CoV-2 and at least one common cold coronavirus spike. Crossreactive clones showed significantly weaker SARS-CoV-2-driven expansion than monoreactive clones, consistent with antigenic imprinting. The study was limited by small numbers of patients and tested TCRs. Crossreactivity analysis centred on spike protein, so crossreactivity against other viral proteins was not assessed. Sequencing of naive versus memory cells indicated that the assay detects memory recall responses, not primary responses primed during culture. No donor contributed both pre-pandemic and post-infection samples, which limited tracing the source of pre-existing responses.

The sequence was obtained from a human donor in good health. Material for sequencing was naive CD4+ T cells from PBMCs. The cell subset or site label corresponds to: naive CD4+ T cells isolated by negative enrichment. This chain joins TRBV10-2 to TRBJ2-3; TRBD2 is perhaps the D gene, given 5 matching bases. The nucleotides are TGCGCCAGCACTGGACCCCCGGGATCGGATACGCAGTATTTT. Translated, this is CASTGPPGSDTQYF.